The present entry profiles one T cell receptor (beta chain) with its context. The record originates from a study of CD8 T cells in Susac syndrome. Random hexamers served to reverse transcribe about 0.5 to 1 ug RNA. A single record per CDR3 protein comes from TCRdb applying MiXCR to the immunoSEQ multiplex PCR reads. The sample carries approximately 220,000 distinct CDR3 sequences, 92% recorded once. CD8+ and CD4+ blood T cells underwent TCR beta sequencing. After removal of 4 bases from V and 0 bases from J, the junction contained 13 bases not matched to a gene. CDR3 size: 18 residues. CDR1 and CDR2 from the germline V gene are SNHLY and FYNNEI.

The chain is built from TRBV2 and TRBJ2-3; 7 nucleotides agree with TRBD1. Source material: CD8+ T cells from PBMCs. The TCR comes from a human donor with multiple sclerosis. DNA of the CDR3: TGTGCCAGCAGTGGAACCGCTCTGGGACAGATTAGCACAGATACGCAGTATTTT. This gives the protein CASSGTALGQISTDTQYF.